This section outlines one T cell receptor (beta chain) sequence together with its context. Its target is unknown. These data belong to a study of cytomegalovirus exposure and HLA in healthy donors. Study-wide findings and caveats: The listing of some 170 TCR beta chains classed them as cytomegalovirus-associated. Common viral pathogens were later found to be apparently linked to several of the most significant clusters.

PCR primers comprised 60 Vbeta and 13 Jbeta primers. Only in-frame clones appear in the TCRdb table, and some are missing; sequencing was by immunoSEQ multiplex PCR. In the table there are around 170,000 clones, almost 85% of which are singletons. These donors counted as nominally healthy when sampled, but unrecorded immune exposures were likely. The sequenced material came from PBMCs. This clonotype originated in a woman aged 45-60 years in good health and CMV-seronegative.

The CDR3 DNA sequence: TGTGCCACCAGCACCGAGAGGGATCCATTGATCGAGCAGTACTTC. Its protein product is CATSTERDPLIEQYF. This sequence joins TRBV15 and TRBJ2-7, with D perhaps TRBD2 (5 bases). Trimming shortened V by 4 bases and J by 6 bases, and 19 bases separated the two germline ends. CDR1 is LNHNV and CDR2 is YYDKDF in the germline V gene (reference sequence). CDR3 length: 15 amino acids.